This is a list of T cell receptor beta chains from one sample in a study of cytomegalovirus exposure and HLA in healthy donors. This table comes from immunoSEQ multiplex PCR, and its TCRdb copy is limited to in-frame clones, with some not included. The sample has under 200,000 clones, 60% to 75% seen once. Sequencing was done on a sample of PBMCs. The receptors here all came from a woman in her forties or fifties in good health and CMV-seropositive. CDR3s include the opening cysteine and the closing phenylalanine or tryptophan. The order of the fields is V gene, J gene, D gene, clone size, CDR3 protein, CDR3 DNA. D genes are given only for firm matches. A row's size may be missing; if present it is once, few, many or a size class.

TRBV7-9	TRBJ1-2	TRBD1	.	CASSLTGGAYYGYTF	TGTGCCAGCAGCCTAACAGGGGGCGCCTACTATGGCTACACCTTC
TRBV5-1	TRBJ2-7	TRBD1	.	CASSLGQGIEQYF	TGCGCCAGCAGCTTGGGACAGGGCATCGAGCAGTACTTC
TRBV19	TRBJ1-5	.	.	CASRGGAREYQPQHF	TGTGCCAGTAGGGGCGGAGCGAGGGAGTATCAGCCCCAGCATTTT
TRBV5-6	TRBJ1-2	TRBD1	.	CASSLDPGQGRYGYTF	TGTGCCAGCAGCTTGGACCCCGGACAGGGTAGATATGGCTACACCTTC
TRBV18	TRBJ2-3	TRBD1	.	CASSPVRQGSNTDTQYF	TGTGCCAGCTCACCTGTGCGACAGGGGTCGAACACAGATACGCAGTATTTT
TRBV5-1	TRBJ2-1	TRBD1	.	CASSLDGQGLCEQFF	TGCGCCAGCAGCTTGGATGGACAGGGTCTCTGTGAGCAGTTCTTC
TRBV28	TRBJ1-6	TRBD1	.	CASSFFATGDLSSPLHF	TGTGCCAGCAGTTTTTTTGCGACAGGGGATCTTTCTTCACCCCTCCACTTT
TRBV5-4	TRBJ2-5	.	.	CASSGAPARRETQYF	TGTGCCAGCAGCGGTGCCCCGGCTCGGAGGGAGACCCAGTACTTC
TRBV18	TRBJ1-5	TRBD1	.	CASSTGQGASQPQHF	TGTGCCAGCTCAACCGGACAGGGGGCGAGTCAGCCCCAGCATTTT
TRBV5-6	TRBJ1-1	.	.	CASSFSSQGGTEAFF	TGTGCCAGCAGCTTTTCTTCGCAGGGTGGAACTGAAGCTTTCTTT
TRBV10-2	TRBJ2-5	.	.	CASSDRRETQYF	TGCGCCAGCAGTGACCGTCGGGAGACCCAGTACTTC
TRBV27	TRBJ2-3	TRBD1	.	CASRPGTETWDTQYF	TGTGCCAGCAGACCCGGGACAGAAACTTGGGATACGCAGTATTTT
TRBV6-6	TRBJ2-3	TRBD2	.	CASSYGTSENTQYF	TGTGCCAGCAGTTACGGAACTAGCGAGAATACGCAGTATTTT
TRBV5-6	TRBJ1-1	TRBD1	.	CASSSRPGQGREAFF	TGTGCCAGCAGCTCTCGACCGGGACAGGGGCGAGAAGCTTTCTTT
TRBV19	TRBJ2-2	.	.	CASSSPGDTGELFF	TGTGCCAGTAGTTCCCCGGGGGACACCGGGGAGCTGTTTTTT
TRBV21-1	TRBJ1-2	.	.	CASSSPTRNYGYTF	TGTGCCAGCAGCAGTCCCACCCGGAACTATGGCTACACCTTC
TRBV11-2	TRBJ1-1	TRBD1	.	CASSLADRSEAFF	TGTGCCAGCAGCTTAGCGGACAGGAGTGAAGCTTTCTTT
TRBV29-1	TRBJ1-4	TRBD1	.	CSVDRGPGEKLFF	TGCAGCGTCGACAGGGGGCCGGGTGAAAAACTGTTTTTT
TRBV5-1	TRBJ1-2	TRBD1	.	CASSPGTAANYGYTF	TGCGCCAGCAGTCCCGGGACAGCAGCTAACTATGGCTACACCTTC
TRBV11-3	TRBJ2-3	.	.	CASSLGSGTDTQYF	TGTGCCAGCAGCTTAGGGAGCGGGACAGATACGCAGTATTTT
TRBV30	TRBJ1-5	.	.	CAWSVPVLSNQPQHF	TGTGCCTGGAGTGTACCGGTGCTAAGCAATCAGCCCCAGCATTTT
TRBV5-1	TRBJ2-7	.	.	CASSGGSGAYEQYF	TGCGCCAGCAGCGGTGGGTCAGGGGCCTACGAGCAGTACTTC
TRBV5-1	TRBJ1-4	TRBD1	.	CASSFFPGTENEKLFF	TGCGCCAGCAGCTTTTTCCCCGGGACAGAGAATGAAAAACTGTTTTTT
TRBV6-6	TRBJ2-7	.	.	CASSRTEVEQYF	TGTGCCAGCAGTCGGACAGAGGTCGAGCAGTACTTC
TRBV2	TRBJ1-5	.	.	CASSEATAYQPQHF	TGTGCCAGCAGTGAAGCTACAGCTTATCAGCCCCAGCATTTT
TRBV5-1	TRBJ1-2	.	few	CASSFMSSNYGYTF	TGCGCCAGCAGCTTTATGTCCAGTAACTATGGCTACACCTTC
TRBV10-2	TRBJ1-1	.	.	CASTSPGLLEAFF	TGCGCCAGCACATCCCCGGGACTGTTGGAAGCTTTCTTT
TRBV2	TRBJ2-1	.	few	CASSARSVEQFF	TGTGCCAGCAGTGCGCGGTCGGTAGAGCAGTTCTTC
TRBV5-1	TRBJ1-1	.	once	CASSPTQGTEAFF	TGCGCCAGCAGCCCCACTCAGGGAACTGAAGCTTTCTTT
TRBV2	TRBJ1-2	TRBD1	.	CASSATGVYTF	TGTGCCAGCAGTGCTACAGGGGTCTACACCTTC
TRBV6-1	TRBJ2-7	.	.	CASSAEVTGIGSYEQYF	TGTGCCAGCAGTGCCGAGGTTACAGGGATTGGGTCCTACGAGCAGTACTTC
TRBV5-1	TRBJ1-1	.	.	CASSLGQSYTEAFF	TGCGCCAGCAGCTTAGGACAGTCTTACACTGAAGCTTTCTTT
TRBV6-1	TRBJ2-1	TRBD2	.	CASRGTSGGLEQFF	TGTGCCAGCAGGGGGACTAGCGGGGGCCTTGAGCAGTTCTTC
TRBV29-1	TRBJ1-2	TRBD1	.	CSVGTGSLGGYTF	TGCAGCGTTGGGACAGGTTCTTTGGGAGGCTACACCTTC
TRBV12-2	TRBJ1-3	.	once	CASRFRTRVYGNTIYF	TGTGCAAGTCGCTTCCGGACCAGGGTATACGGAAACACCATATATTTT
TRBV7-7	TRBJ2-1	.	once	CASSLSGKGEQFF	TGTGCCAGCAGCTTGTCAGGGAAAGGTGAGCAGTTCTTC
TRBV30	TRBJ1-1	TRBD1	few	CAGRTGNTEAFF	TGTGCCGGAAGGACAGGGAACACTGAAGCTTTCTTT
TRBV19	TRBJ1-2	TRBD1	.	CASSQGARYGYTF	TGTGCCAGTTCGCAGGGGGCGCGATATGGCTACACCTTC
TRBV5-5	TRBJ1-4	.	.	CASSLGPRDEKLFF	TGTGCCAGCAGCTTGGGGCCCAGGGATGAAAAACTGTTTTTT
TRBV19	TRBJ1-6	.	.	CASSTAGQNYNSPLHF	TGTGCCAGTAGTACCGCAGGGCAGAATTATAATTCACCCCTCCACTTT
TRBV30	TRBJ2-5	.	.	CAWSGADQETQYF	TGTGCCTGGAGTGGGGCAGACCAAGAGACCCAGTACTTC